The T cell receptor beta chain described here comes from a study of T cell responses to AZD1222 COVID-19 vaccine. V gave up 5 bases and J gave up 4 bases; unmatched junction bases: 11. The CDR3 length is 16 residues. Germline values: CDR1 SEHNR, CDR2 FQNEAQ (reference sequence). Sequencing used immunoSEQ multiplex PCR; TCRdb keeps in-frame clones, though not all of them. The sample shows around 160,000 clones, around 83% of them seen only once. In this sample, this clone turned up a few times. This specimen was peripheral blood, taken on day 0 of MenACWY control vaccination. This sequence originates from an adult in good health. J is TRBJ1-5 and V is TRBV7-9; 7 bases are shared with TRBD1. In nucleotides, the CDR3 is TGTGCCAGCAGCGTCGGGAAAGGGGACAGTAATCAGCCCCAGCATTTT. It is translated as CASSVGKGDSNQPQHF.